The subject of this entry is one T cell receptor beta chain. From germline, CDR1 is LGHNA and CDR2 YSLEER. This CDR3 spans 14 amino acids. Trimming took 5 bases from V and 3 from J; bases not matched to a gene: 5. This sample was included in a study of blood T cell repertoires in COVID-19. Across the whole study: Acute and convalescent COVID-19 samples came from the United States, Italy and Spain. T cells, B-cell-depleted T cells, or PBMCs provided the cDNA or gDNA that served as material.

Methods used by the authors: The assay estimated nucleated cells by amplifying reference gene primers. TCRdb's copy holds only in-frame clones and misses some; the assay was immunoSEQ multiplex PCR. Clonal size and the V and J genes are those of that table, whereas D and trimming came from the DNA. The sample lists about 210,000 clones; around 84% were seen once. While infection was still active, Seattle patients were enrolled and then followed longitudinally. This receptor was obtained from a woman over 75 with COVID-19, enrolled during active disease. The source material was peripheral blood. This sequence joins TRBV4-3 and TRBJ2-7, with 9 bases aligning to TRBD1. The CDR3 reads CASSSRTGDYEQYF. The CDR3 DNA is TGCGCCAGCAGCTCGCGGACAGGGGACTACGAGCAGTACTTC.